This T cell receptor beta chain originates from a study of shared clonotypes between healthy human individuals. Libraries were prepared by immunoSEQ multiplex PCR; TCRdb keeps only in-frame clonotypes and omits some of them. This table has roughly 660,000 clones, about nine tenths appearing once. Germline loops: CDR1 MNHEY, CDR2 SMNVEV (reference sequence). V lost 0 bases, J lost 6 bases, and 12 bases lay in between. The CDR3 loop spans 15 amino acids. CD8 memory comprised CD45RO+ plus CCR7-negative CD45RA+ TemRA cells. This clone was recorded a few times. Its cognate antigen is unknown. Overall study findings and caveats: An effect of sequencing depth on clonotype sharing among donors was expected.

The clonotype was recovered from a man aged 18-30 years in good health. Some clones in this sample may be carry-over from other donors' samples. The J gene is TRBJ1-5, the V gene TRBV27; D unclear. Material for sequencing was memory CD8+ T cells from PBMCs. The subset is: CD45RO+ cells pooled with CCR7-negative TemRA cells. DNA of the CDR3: TGTGCCAGCAGTTTATCGAGGGCTGACGGTCAGCCCCAGCATTTT. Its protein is CASSLSRADGQPQHF.